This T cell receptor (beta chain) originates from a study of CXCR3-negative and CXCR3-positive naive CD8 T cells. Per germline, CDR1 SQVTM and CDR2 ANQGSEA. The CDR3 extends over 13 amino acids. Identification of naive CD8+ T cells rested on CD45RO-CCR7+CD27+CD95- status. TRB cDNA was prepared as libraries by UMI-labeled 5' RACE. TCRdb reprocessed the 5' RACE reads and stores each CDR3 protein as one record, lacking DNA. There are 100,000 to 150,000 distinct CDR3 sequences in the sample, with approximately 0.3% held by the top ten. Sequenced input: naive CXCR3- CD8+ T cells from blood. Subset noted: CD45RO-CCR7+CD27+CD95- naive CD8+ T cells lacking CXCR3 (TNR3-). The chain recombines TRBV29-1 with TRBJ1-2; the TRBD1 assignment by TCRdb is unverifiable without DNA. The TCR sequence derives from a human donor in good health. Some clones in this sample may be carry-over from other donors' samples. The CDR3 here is CSVGGKASYGYTF.